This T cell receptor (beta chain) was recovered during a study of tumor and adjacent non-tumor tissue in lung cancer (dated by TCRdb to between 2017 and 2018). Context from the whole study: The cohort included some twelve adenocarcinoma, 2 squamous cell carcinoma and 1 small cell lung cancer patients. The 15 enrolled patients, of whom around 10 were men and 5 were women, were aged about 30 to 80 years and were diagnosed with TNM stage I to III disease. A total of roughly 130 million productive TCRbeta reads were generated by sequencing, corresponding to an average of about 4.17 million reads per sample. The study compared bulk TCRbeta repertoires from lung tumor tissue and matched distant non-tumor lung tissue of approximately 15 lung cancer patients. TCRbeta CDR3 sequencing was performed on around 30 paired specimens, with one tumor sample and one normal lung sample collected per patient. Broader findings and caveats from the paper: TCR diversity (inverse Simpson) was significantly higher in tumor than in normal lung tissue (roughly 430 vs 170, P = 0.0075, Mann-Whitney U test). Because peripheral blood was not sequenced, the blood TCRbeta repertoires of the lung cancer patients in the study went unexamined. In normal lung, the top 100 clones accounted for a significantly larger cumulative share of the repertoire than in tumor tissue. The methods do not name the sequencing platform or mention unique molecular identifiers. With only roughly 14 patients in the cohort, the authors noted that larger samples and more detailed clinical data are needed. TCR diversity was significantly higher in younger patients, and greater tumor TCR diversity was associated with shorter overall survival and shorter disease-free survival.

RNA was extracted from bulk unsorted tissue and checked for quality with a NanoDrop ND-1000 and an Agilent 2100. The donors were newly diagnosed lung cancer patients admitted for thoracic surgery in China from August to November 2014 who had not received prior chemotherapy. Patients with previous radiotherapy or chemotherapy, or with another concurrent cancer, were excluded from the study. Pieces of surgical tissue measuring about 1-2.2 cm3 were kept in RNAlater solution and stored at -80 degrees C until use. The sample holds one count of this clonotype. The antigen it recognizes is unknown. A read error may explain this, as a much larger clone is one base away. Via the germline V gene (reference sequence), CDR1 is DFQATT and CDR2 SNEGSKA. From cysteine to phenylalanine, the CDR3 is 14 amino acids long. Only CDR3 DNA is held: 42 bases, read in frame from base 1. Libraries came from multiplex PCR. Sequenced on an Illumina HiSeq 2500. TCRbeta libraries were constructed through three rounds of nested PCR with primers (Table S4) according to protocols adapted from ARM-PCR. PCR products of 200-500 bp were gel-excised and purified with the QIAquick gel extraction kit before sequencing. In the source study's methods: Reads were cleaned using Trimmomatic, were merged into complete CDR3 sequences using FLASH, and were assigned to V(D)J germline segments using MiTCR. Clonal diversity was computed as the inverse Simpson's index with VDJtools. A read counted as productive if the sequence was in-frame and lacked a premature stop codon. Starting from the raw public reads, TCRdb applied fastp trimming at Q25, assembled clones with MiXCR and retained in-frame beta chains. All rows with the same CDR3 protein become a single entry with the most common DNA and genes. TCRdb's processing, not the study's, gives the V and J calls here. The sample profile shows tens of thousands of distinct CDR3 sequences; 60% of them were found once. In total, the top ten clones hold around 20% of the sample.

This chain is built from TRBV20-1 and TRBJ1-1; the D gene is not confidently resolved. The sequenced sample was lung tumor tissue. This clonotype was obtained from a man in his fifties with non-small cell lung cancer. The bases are TGCAATGCTCCTACAAAGACTGGGAACACTGAAGCTTTCTTT. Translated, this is CNAPTKTGNTEAFF.